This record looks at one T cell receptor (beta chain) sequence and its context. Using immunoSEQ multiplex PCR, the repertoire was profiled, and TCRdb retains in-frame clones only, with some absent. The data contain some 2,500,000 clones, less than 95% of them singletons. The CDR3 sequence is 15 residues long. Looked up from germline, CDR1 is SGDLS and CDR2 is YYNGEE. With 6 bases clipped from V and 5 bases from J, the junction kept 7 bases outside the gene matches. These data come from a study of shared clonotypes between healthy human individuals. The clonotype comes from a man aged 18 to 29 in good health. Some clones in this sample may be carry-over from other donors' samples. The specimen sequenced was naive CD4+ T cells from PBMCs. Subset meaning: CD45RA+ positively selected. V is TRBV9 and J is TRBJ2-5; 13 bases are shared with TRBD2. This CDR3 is CASTRTSGGGETQYF. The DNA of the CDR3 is TGTGCCAGCACCCGGACTAGCGGGGGTGGGGAGACCCAGTACTTC.